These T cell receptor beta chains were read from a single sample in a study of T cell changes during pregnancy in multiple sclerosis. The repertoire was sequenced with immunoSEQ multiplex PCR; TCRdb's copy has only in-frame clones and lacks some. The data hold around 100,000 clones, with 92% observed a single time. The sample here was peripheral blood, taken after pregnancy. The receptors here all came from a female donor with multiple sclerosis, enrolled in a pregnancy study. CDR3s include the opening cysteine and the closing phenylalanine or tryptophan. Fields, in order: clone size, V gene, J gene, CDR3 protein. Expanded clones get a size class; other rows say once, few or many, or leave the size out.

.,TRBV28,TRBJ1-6,CASSGWAGGDSPLHF
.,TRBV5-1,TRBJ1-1,CASSLREGGQDTEAFF
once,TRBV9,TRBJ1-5,CASSSTGGGQPQHF
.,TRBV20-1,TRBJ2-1,CSARTRNEQFF
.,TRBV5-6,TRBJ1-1,CASSSQGRKTEAFF
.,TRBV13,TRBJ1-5,CASSCPIQGASDQPQHF
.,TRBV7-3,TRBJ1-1,CASSLGGSSTEAFF
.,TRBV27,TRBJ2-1,CASRPQGALDGSYNEQFF
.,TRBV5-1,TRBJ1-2,CASSPEDRALRYGYTF
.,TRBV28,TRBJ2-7,CASSLSSGAYEQYF
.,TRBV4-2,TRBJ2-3,CASSPSIPASGGTDTQYF
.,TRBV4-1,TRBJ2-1,CASSLMGSGRANEQFF
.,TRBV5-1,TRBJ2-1,CASSDKRTGSNNEQFF
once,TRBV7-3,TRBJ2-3,CASSLGSGSSDTQYF
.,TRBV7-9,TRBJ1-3,CASSSRTGGNTIYF
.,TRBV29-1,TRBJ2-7,CSVERGTGGNEQYF
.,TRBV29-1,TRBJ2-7,CSVGSGLAVYEQYF
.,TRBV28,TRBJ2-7,CASSRLAGGRYEQYF
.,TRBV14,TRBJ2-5,CASSQGWGPSETQYF
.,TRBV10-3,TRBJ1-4,CAISDEQGSEKLFF
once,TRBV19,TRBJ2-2,CASTAPRRRNTGELFF
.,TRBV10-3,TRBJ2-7,CAISTGYRSSYEQYF
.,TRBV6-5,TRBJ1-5,CASSSERGGSNQPQHF
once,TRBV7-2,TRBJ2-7,CASSSPGLAKEQYF
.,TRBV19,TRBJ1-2,CASSMAYGYTF
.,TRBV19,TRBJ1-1,CASTFSPVNTEAFF
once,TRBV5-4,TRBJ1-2,CASSQEAGSYGYTF
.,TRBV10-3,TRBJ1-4,CAISGGDRATNEKLFF
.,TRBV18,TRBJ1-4,CASSPREGHLFF
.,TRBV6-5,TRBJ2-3,CASRTGFTDTQYF
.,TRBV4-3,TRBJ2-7,CASSQESGYRYEQYF
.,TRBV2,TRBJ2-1,CASSEGIGRSSYNEQFF
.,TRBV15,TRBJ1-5,CATSRGQEGLYSNQPQHF
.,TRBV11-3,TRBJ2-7,CASAGQGVHEQYF
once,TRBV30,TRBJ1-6,CAWRIVIQNSPLHF
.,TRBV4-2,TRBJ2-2,CASSQDLVSGELFF
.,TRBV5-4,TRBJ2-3,CASRGGREDTQYF
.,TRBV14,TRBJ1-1,CASSQGLQGPAFF
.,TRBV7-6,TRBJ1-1,CASSLLSGGDTEAFF
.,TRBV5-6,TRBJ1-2,CASSLDRAGGYTF
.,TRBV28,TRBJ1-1,CASMGPMGGIYTEAFF
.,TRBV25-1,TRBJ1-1,CASSAAFF